Presented here are 10 T cell receptor beta chains from one specimen sequenced in a study of blood T cell repertoires in COVID-19. Data came from immunoSEQ multiplex PCR; TCRdb stores just in-frame clones and leaves some out. Of about 74,000 clones in the sample, about 88% were seen once. The material sequenced was peripheral blood. The receptor source for this set is a man aged 65 to 85 with active or convalescent COVID-19.

This chain joins TRBV3-1 (or the pseudogene TRBV3-2) and TRBJ2-3; a weak D match, TRBD2 (5 bases). Germline V lookup: CDR1 LGHDT, CDR2 YNNKEL (reference sequence). The V end was cut by 1 base, the J end by 0 bases, with 11 bases between. The CDR3 consists of 16 residues. DNA for the CDR3: TGTGCCAGCAGCCAAGGACGGGGTACTAGCACAGATACGCAGTATTTT. This encodes CASSQGRGTSTDTQYF.

The CDR3 DNA reads TGTGCCAGCAGCGCCCGCCGGGGATGGGGGAACACTGAAGCTTTCTTT. Translation gives CASSARRGWGNTEAFF. The chain couples TRBV5-4 to TRBJ1-1; no clear D gene. Germline CDR1 reads SGHNT; CDR2 reads YYREEE (reference sequence). The CDR3 totals 16 residues. V was shortened by 4 bases and J by 1 base, with 17 bases between the two germline ends.

This chain joins TRBV4-1 and TRBJ1-2; D perhaps matches TRBD1 (6 bases). Trimming cost V 4 bases and J 2 bases, with 14 bases left between them. Per germline, CDR1 MGHRA and CDR2 YSYEKL. This CDR3 has 15 residues. This CDR3 is CASSPPGGQNYGYTF. The CDR3 DNA reads TGCGCCAGCAGCCCCCCGGGTGGACAGAACTATGGCTACACCTTC.

The rearrangement links TRBV7-9 to TRBJ2-7; 11 nucleotides line up with TRBD2. The junction had 6 bases not matched to a gene; V was cut back by 5 bases and J by 3 bases. CDR3 length: 15 residues. Per germline, CDR1 SEHNR and CDR2 FQNEAQ (reference sequence). The CDR3 here is CASSQGTSGFYEQYF. The CDR3 nucleotides are TGTGCCAGCAGCCAAGGGACTAGCGGATTCTACGAGCAGTACTTC.

V gene TRBV11-2 combines with J gene TRBJ1-2, with D uncertain. The ends were cut back, 0 bases at V and 0 bases at J, with 8 bases in the middle. The CDR3 extends over 15 amino acids. Germline CDR1 reads SGHAT; CDR2 reads FQNNGV. The CDR3 spells CASSLESSANYGYTF. In DNA form, the CDR3 reads TGTGCCAGCAGCTTAGAGTCTTCGGCTAACTATGGCTACACCTTC.

This clone was seen just once. This rearrangement joins TRBV6-5 to TRBJ2-3; perhaps TRBD1 as D (5 bases). V lost 3 bases and J lost 0, with 10 bases in between. There are 15 residues in the CDR3. Germline-derived CDR1 and CDR2 are MNHEY and SVGAGI. The CDR3 loop is CASSYQGRSTDTQYF. CDR3 DNA sequence: TGTGCCAGCAGTTATCAGGGCCGGAGCACAGATACGCAGTATTTT.

This CDR3 is CASEGRGSGANVLTF. For the CDR3, the DNA is TGTGCCAGCGAGGGGAGGGGCTCTGGGGCCAACGTCCTGACTTTC. The chain joins TRBV9 to TRBJ2-6; TRBD2 matches 7 bases. The V segment lost 7 bases and the J segment 0 bases; nucleotides outside the gene matches: 4. The CDR3 is made up of 15 amino acids. CDR1 and CDR2 from the germline V gene are SGDLS and YYNGEE.

This rearrangement joins TRBV3-1 (or the pseudogene TRBV3-2) to TRBJ2-2; 12 bases match TRBD2. Unmatched junction bases numbered 5, after V lost 4 bases and J lost 5 bases. This CDR3 has 16 residues. Germline-derived CDR1 and CDR2 are LGHDT and YNNKEL (reference sequence). The chain's CDR3 is CASSPGLAGLTGELFF. CDR3 nucleotides: TGTGCCAGCAGCCCAGGACTAGCGGGACTTACCGGGGAGCTGTTTTTT.

The genes are TRBV9 and TRBJ2-5, with 8 bases that match TRBD2. Germline V CDR1 and CDR2: SGDLS, YYNGEE. This CDR3 spans 15 amino acids. Germline trimming cut 2 bases from V and 3 bases from J; bases unmatched to any gene: 6. In nucleotides, the CDR3 is TGTGCCAGCAGCGTGCCCGGGGGGGCCGAAGAGACCCAGTACTTC. It specifies CASSVPGGAEETQYF.

This clone turned up a few times. The rearrangement uses TRBV11-3 and TRBJ2-1; 7 nucleotides align to TRBD2. V shed 5 bases and J 6 bases; nucleotides not matched to a gene: 10. The length of the CDR3 is 15 residues. Germline assignment: CDR1 SGHNT and CDR2 YENEEA. The CDR3 DNA follows: TGTGCCAGCAGCCGTGGTGGCGGGAGAGCCAATGAGCAGTTCTTC. The encoded protein is CASSRGGGRANEQFF.